The present T cell receptor beta chain was sequenced within a study of TIL therapy for anti-PD-1-resistant metastatic lung cancer. Across the study: Most patients had lung adenocarcinoma; a few tumors were EGFR-mutant, two ALK-rearranged; half smoked currently or formerly.

The CDR3 length is 19 residues. Looked up from germline, CDR1 is SGDLS and CDR2 is YYNGEE. The J segment lost 0 bases and the V segment lost 0 bases, leaving 5 bases of the junction unmatched. Time point of the sample: pre-treatment sample, taken before nivolumab and TIL therapy. Pleural nodules or supraclavicular lymph nodes made up most of the excised metastases sampled. Tumor harvest preceded PD-1/PD-L1 blockade, followed by nivolumab treatment. This was the immunoSEQ v3 assay. The assay was immunoSEQ multiplex PCR, and TCRdb's table has in-frame clones only and misses some. The data hold about 7,000 clones, with 50% to 70% observed a single time.

This receptor was identified in a person aged 25-85 years with non-small cell lung cancer. V usage is TRBV9 and J usage is TRBJ2-1; 14 nucleotides line up with TRBD2. This specimen consisted of tumor tissue, obtained at baseline. CDR3 nucleotides: TGTGCCAGCAGCGTAGGGGGACTAGCGGGGGTTCCCTCCTACAATGAGCAGTTCTTC. Protein sequence: CASSVGGLAGVPSYNEQFF.